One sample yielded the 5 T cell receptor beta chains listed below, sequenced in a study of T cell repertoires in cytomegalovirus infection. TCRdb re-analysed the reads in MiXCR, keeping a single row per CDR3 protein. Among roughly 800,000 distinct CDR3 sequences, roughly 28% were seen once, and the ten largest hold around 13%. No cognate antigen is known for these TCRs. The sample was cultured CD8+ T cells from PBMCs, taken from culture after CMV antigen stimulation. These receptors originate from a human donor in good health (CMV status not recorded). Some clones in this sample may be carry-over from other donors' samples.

CDR3 sequence: CASSVEGTEGETQYF. The CDR3 DNA is TGTGCCAGCAGCGTAGAAGGGACAGAAGGAGAGACCCAGTACTTC. J is TRBJ2-5 and V is TRBV9; the match to TRBD1 covers 7 bases. Germline V gene lookup returns CDR1 SGDLS and CDR2 YYNGEE. CDR3 length: 15 amino acids. With 0 bases clipped from V and 4 bases from J, the junction kept 6 bases outside the gene matches.

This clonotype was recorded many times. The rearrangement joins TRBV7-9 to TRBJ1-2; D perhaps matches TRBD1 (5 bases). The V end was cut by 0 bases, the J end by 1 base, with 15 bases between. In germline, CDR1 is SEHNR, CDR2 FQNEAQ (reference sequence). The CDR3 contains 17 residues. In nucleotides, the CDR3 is TGTGCCAGCAGCTTAGCGGACATTCCGGACTTTAACTATGGCTACACCTTC. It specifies CASSLADIPDFNYGYTF.

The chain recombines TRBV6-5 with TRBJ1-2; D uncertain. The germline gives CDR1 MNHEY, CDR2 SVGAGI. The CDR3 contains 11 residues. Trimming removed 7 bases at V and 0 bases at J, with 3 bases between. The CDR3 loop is CASKANYGYTF. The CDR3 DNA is TGTGCCAGCAAAGCTAACTATGGCTACACCTTC.

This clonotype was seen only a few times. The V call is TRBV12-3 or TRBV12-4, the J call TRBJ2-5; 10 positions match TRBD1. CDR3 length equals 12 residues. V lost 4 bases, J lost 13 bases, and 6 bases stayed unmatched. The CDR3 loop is CASSSGTGDRYF. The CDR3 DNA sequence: TGTGCCAGCAGTTCCGGGACAGGGGACCGGTACTTC.

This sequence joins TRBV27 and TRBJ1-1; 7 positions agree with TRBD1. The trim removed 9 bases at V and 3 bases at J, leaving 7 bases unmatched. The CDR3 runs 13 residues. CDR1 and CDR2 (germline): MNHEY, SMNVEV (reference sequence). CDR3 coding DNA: TGTGCCAGTGGAAACAGGGGTTACACTGAAGCTTTCTTT. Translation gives CASGNRGYTEAFF.